This T cell receptor beta chain comes out of a study of T cells in Graves' hyperthyroidism and ophthalmopathy. General study results and limits: A model of 13 V-J features distinguished ophthalmopathy from stable hyperthyroidism.

This CDR3 spans 16 amino acids. V dropped 7 bases and J dropped 0 bases, with 18 bases sitting between them. Germline values: CDR1 MNHEY, CDR2 SVGEGT. As to this clonotype: Its target is unknown.

RNA transcripts yielded amplified TCR beta CDR3 regions. Carried out on the TCR CDR3, a first-round RT-PCR used the HTBI primer set. TCRdb redid the calling of the multiplex PCR reads with MiXCR, one entry per CDR3 protein. Of some 500,000 distinct CDR3 sequences in the sample, about 16% were seen once. Ophthalmopathy patients showed a Clinical Activity Score of at least 3, NOSPECS grade of at least 4 and duration under 3 months. Clinical symptoms, serum thyroxine, TRAb, thyroid ultrasound and orbital computed tomography informed diagnoses. The chain couples TRBV6-2 or TRBV6-3 to TRBJ1-1, with TRBD1 as a possible D gene (5 bases). This clonotype originated in a woman aged 25-40 years with Graves' ophthalmopathy. The sample consisted of blood. CDR3 DNA sequence: TGTGCCAGCACCGAATATGGGACGGCGATGAACACTGAAGCTTTCTTT. As protein: CASTEYGTAMNTEAFF.